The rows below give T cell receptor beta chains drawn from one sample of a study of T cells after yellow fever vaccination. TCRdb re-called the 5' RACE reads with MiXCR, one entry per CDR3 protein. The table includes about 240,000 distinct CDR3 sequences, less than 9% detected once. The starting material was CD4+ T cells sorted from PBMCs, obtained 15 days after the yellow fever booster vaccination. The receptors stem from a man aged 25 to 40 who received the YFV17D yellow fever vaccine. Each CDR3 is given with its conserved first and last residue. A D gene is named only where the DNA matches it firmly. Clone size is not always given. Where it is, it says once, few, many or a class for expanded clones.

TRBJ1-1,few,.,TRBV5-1,TGCGCCAGCAGCTTGATGTGGGGGACTGAAGCTTTCTTT,CASSLMWGTEAFF
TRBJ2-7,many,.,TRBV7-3,TGTGCCAGCAGCCAGAAAGTCGGCTACGAGCAGTACTTC,CASSQKVGYEQYF
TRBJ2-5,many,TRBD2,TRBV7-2,TGTGCCAGCAGCTTTGGCGGGAGCGAAAGAGAGACCCAGTACTTC,CASSFGGSERETQYF
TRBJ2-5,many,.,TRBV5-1,TGCGCCAGCAGCCGGCTGGGGAATGGAGAGACCCAGTACTTC,CASSRLGNGETQYF
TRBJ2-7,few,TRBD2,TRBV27,TGTGCCAGCAGCCGTAGCGGGGGTTCCTACGAGCAGTACTTC,CASSRSGGSYEQYF
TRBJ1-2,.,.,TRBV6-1,TGTGCCAGCAGTACCAGCCTGGACAGCTATGGCTACACCTTC,CASSTSLDSYGYTF
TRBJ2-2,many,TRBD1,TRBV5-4,TGTGCCAGCAGCCGTGGACAGGGGACCACCGGGGAGCTGTTTTTT,CASSRGQGTTGELFF
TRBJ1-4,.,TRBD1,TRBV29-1,TGCGCCTCCTGGGGACAGGGTGTTGAAAAACTGTTTTTT,CASWGQGVEKLFF
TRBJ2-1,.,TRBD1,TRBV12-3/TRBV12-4,TGTGCCAGCAGTACCGGGACAGGGCAGTTCTTC,CASSTGTGQFF
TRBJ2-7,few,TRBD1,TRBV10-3,TGTGCCATCAGTGAGCCGAGAGCCACGACAGGGGGCTTCCCCTACGAGCAGTACTTC,CAISEPRATTGGFPYEQYF
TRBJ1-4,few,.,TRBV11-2,TGTGCCAGCAGCTTGGGAGGGCGGGATGAAAAACTGTTTTTT,CASSLGGRDEKLFF
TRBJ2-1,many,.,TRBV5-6,TGTGCCAGCAGCTTGGGCCGGGGTGAGCAGTTCTTC,CASSLGRGEQFF
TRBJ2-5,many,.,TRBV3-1,TGTGCCAGCAGCCCTCGGAATCCGGAGACCCAGTACTTC,CASSPRNPETQYF
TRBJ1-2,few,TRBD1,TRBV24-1,TGTGCCACCGGGGGACAGGACTATGGCTACACCTTC,CATGGQDYGYTF
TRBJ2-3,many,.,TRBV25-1,TGTGCCAGCAGTGATGCGGCAGCCGATACGCAGTATTTT,CASSDAAADTQYF
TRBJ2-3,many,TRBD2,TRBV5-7,TGTGCCAGCAGCTCCACCGGGGGGGCCAGGGAGGTGGCAGATACGCAGTATTTT,CASSSTGGAREVADTQYF
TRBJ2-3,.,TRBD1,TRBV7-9,TGTGCCAGCAGCTTAAACGCCGACAGGGTCACAGATACGCAGTATTTT,CASSLNADRVTDTQYF
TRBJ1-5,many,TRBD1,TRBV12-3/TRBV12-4,TGTGCCAGCAAGAAGAACAGGGGTGTGAGCAATCAGCCCCAGCATTTT,CASKKNRGVSNQPQHF
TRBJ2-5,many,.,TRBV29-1,TGCAGCGTTGAAAAGGTTGGACAAGAGACCCAGTACTTC,CSVEKVGQETQYF
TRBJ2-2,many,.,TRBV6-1,TGTGCCAGCAGTGAAACAGGGACCACCGGGGAGCTGTTTTTT,CASSETGTTGELFF
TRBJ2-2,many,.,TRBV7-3,TGTGCCAGCAGCTTCAGGGACGGAAACACCGGGGAGCTGTTTTTT,CASSFRDGNTGELFF